Shown below are 17 T cell receptor beta chains from a single sample sequenced in a study of blood T cell repertoires in COVID-19. Sequencing was performed with immunoSEQ multiplex PCR; in TCRdb, only in-frame clones are kept and a portion is missing. The sample shows 100,000 to 120,000 clones, over 65% of them seen only once. Sequenced input: peripheral blood. The receptors shown here come from a woman aged 40 to 50 with acute or convalescent COVID-19.

This clone was seen once. This rearrangement joins TRBV11-2 to TRBJ1-2, with unresolved D. CDR1 is SGHAT and CDR2 is FQNNGV in the germline V gene. CDR3 size: 15 residues. The V end was cut by 2 bases, the J end by 4 bases, with 14 bases between. The CDR3 region is CASSLTSGGIYGYTF. CDR3 DNA: TGTGCCAGCAGCTTAACATCCGGAGGCATCTATGGCTACACCTTC.

The rearrangement links TRBV18 to TRBJ1-6, with a weak D call TRBD1 (6 bases). Germline assignment: CDR1 KGHSH and CDR2 LQKENI. The CDR3 is 16 residues long. Trimming pared 1 base from V and 7 bases from J, leaving 14 bases between. The DNA for the CDR3 is TGTGCCAGCTCACCACTGGGGGCGAACGGGAATTCACCCCTCCACTTT. Translated, it gives CASSPLGANGNSPLHF.

V gene TRBV29-1 combines with J gene TRBJ2-3, with D possibly matching TRBD2 (6 bases). Trimming left V 7 bases short and J 0 bases short, with 11 bases between. Germline V CDR1 and CDR2: SQVTM, ANQGSEA. The CDR3 covers 13 residues. The CDR3 region has the DNA TGCAGCGCCGAGGAGGGAAGCACAGATACGCAGTATTTT. Its protein product is CSAEEGSTDTQYF.

The chain is built from TRBV2 and TRBJ1-1; 7 bases fit TRBD1. V trimming: 4 bases; J trimming: 2 bases; junction bases outside the gene matches: 7. The germline V gene has CDR1 SNHLY and CDR2 FYNNEI. The CDR3 is 15 residues long. The CDR3 region is CASSVAGTANTEAFF. CDR3 DNA: TGTGCCAGCAGTGTAGCTGGGACAGCCAACACTGAAGCTTTCTTT.

The V gene is TRBV5-4, the J gene TRBJ1-2, with unresolved D. Germline V gives CDR1 SGHNT, CDR2 YYREEE (reference sequence). This CDR3 comprises 16 residues. Deletions cut 3 bases from V and 4 bases from J, with 19 bases between. This CDR3 reads CASSWGAGVPTYGYTF. In DNA, the CDR3 is TGTGCCAGCAGCTGGGGAGCAGGAGTCCCAACCTATGGCTACACCTTC.

The chain combines TRBV30 with TRBJ2-1, with 9 bases identical to TRBD2. The germline V gene has CDR1 GTSNPN and CDR2 SVGIG (reference sequence). Trimming removed 1 base from V and 5 bases from J; junction bases left unmatched: 9. The CDR3 spans 16 residues. CDR3 in amino acids: CAWSETSGKENNEQFF. The CDR3 region has the DNA TGTGCCTGGAGTGAGACTAGCGGTAAAGAAAACAATGAGCAGTTCTTC.

The chain carries TRBV7-6 and TRBJ2-7; TRBD1 agrees at 10 bases. The V and J ends lost 7 bases and 6 bases, in that order; junction bases with no gene match: 15. This CDR3 region has 16 residues. Germline V lookup: CDR1 SGHVS, CDR2 FNYEAQ. CDR3 in amino acids: CASTPRPGQGIGEQYF. The CDR3, as DNA: TGTGCCAGCACCCCCAGGCCGGGACAGGGGATTGGCGAGCAGTACTTC.

The rearrangement links TRBV5-1 to TRBJ2-7; the match to TRBD2 covers 8 bases. CDR1 SGHRS and CDR2 YFSETQ come from the germline V gene. The CDR3 extends over 15 amino acids. J lost 3 bases, V lost 2 bases, and 7 bases had no gene match. CDR3 loop: CASSFNPAGGYEQYF. CDR3 in DNA: TGCGCCAGCAGCTTTAATCCGGCGGGGGGCTACGAGCAGTACTTC.

This chain links TRBV7-2 with TRBJ1-5, with 7 bases identical to TRBD1. V dropped 5 bases and J dropped 2; count of bases not matched to a gene: 6. From germline, CDR1 is SGHTA and CDR2 FQGNSA. The CDR3 is 15 residues long. The CDR3 DNA sequence: TGTGCCAGCAGCAGGGACAGTCAGCGCAATCAGCCCCAGCATTTT. Translating it yields CASSRDSQRNQPQHF. Full variable domain (missing parts from reference TRBV7-2 and TRBJ1-5): GAGVSQSPSNKVTEKGKDVELRCDPISGHTALYWYRQSLGQGLEFLIYFQGNSAPDKSGLPSDRFSAERTGGSVSTLTIQRTQQEDSAVYLCASSRDSQRNQPQHFGDGTRLSIL.

The CDR3 DNA reads TGTGCCTGGAGTGTAAGCGGGGGCAAAGGCGAGCAGTACTTC. This encodes CAWSVSGGKGEQYF. The gene calls are TRBV30 and TRBJ2-7, with 8 bases that match TRBD2. The CDR3 extends over 14 amino acids. J gave up 6 bases and V 0 bases, and 7 bases lay outside the gene matches. Per germline, CDR1 GTSNPN and CDR2 SVGIG (reference sequence).

The V gene is TRBV30, the J gene TRBJ1-2; tentatively, D is TRBD1 (5 bases). The CDR3 is made up of 12 amino acids. The germline V gene encodes CDR1 GTSNPN and CDR2 SVGIG (reference sequence). Between the trimmed V and J ends, which lost 2 bases and 4 bases, there was a span of 8 bases. CDR3 region: CAWSPGLYGYTF. CDR3 coding DNA: TGTGCCTGGAGTCCAGGGCTCTATGGCTACACCTTC.

The V call is TRBV5-6, the J call TRBJ2-3; tentative D call: TRBD2 (5 bases). Germline lookup yields CDR1 SGHDT and CDR2 YYEEEE. The CDR3 runs 15 residues. V gave up 4 bases and J gave up 0 bases, with 12 bases separating them. The CDR3 region is CASSISTKSTDTQYF. DNA of the CDR3: TGTGCCAGCAGCATCTCGACTAAGAGCACAGATACGCAGTATTTT.

The rearrangement joins TRBV7-6 to TRBJ2-1; 9 bases line up with TRBD1. The germline V gene has CDR1 SGHVS and CDR2 FNYEAQ. V gave up 3 bases and J gave up 10 bases; unmatched junction bases: 10. The CDR3 covers 15 residues. In DNA, the CDR3 is TGTGCCAGCAGCTTCTCCGGCGACAGGGGGGACGAGCAGTTCTTC. This gives the protein CASSFSGDRGDEQFF.

This clone was counted only a few times. The rearrangement uses TRBV5-1 and TRBJ1-4; D gene uncertain. Germline CDR1 reads SGHRS; CDR2 reads YFSETQ. This CDR3 region has 14 residues. V lost 2 bases, J lost 3 bases, and 8 bases lay in between. For the CDR3, the DNA is TGCGCCAGCAGCTTTCTAGGTCCTAATGAAAAACTGTTTTTT. Translated: CASSFLGPNEKLFF. Combining the CDR3 with reference TRBV5-1 and TRBJ1-4 gives the whole variable domain KAGVTQTPRYLIKTRGQQVTLSCSPISGHRSVSWYQQTPGQGLQFLFEYFSETQRNKGNFPGRFSGRQFSNSRSEMNVSTLELGDSALYLCASSFLGPNEKLFFGSGTQLSVL.

This sequence joins TRBV2 and TRBJ1-3; 8 nucleotides line up with TRBD1. The V gene's germline CDR1 is SNHLY and CDR2 FYNNEI. Trimming cost V 8 bases and J 4 bases; bases outside gene matches: 1. The CDR3 sequence is 12 residues long. CDR3 region: CASGQGGNTIYF. Here the CDR3 DNA reads TGTGCCAGCGGACAGGGCGGAAACACCATATATTTT.

This chain uses TRBV6-6 with TRBJ1-2; the D gene is possibly TRBD1 (5 bases). This CDR3 contains 13 residues. CDR1 and CDR2 from the germline V gene are MNHNY and SVGAGI (reference sequence). The V and J ends lost 6 bases and 6 bases respectively, with 14 bases between them. The CDR3 coding sequence is TGTGCCAGCAGATGGACATCCGCGGATGGCTACACCTTC. Protein sequence: CASRWTSADGYTF.

The CDR3 protein is CAWSPRGYTEAFF. The CDR3 region has the DNA TGTGCCTGGAGTCCTCGGGGGTACACTGAAGCTTTCTTT. The V gene is TRBV30, the J gene TRBJ1-1, with a tentative D call TRBD1 (5 bases). CDR1 is GTSNPN and CDR2 is SVGIG in the germline V gene (reference sequence). The CDR3 runs to 13 residues. The V and J ends lost 2 bases and 3 bases respectively, with 10 bases between them.